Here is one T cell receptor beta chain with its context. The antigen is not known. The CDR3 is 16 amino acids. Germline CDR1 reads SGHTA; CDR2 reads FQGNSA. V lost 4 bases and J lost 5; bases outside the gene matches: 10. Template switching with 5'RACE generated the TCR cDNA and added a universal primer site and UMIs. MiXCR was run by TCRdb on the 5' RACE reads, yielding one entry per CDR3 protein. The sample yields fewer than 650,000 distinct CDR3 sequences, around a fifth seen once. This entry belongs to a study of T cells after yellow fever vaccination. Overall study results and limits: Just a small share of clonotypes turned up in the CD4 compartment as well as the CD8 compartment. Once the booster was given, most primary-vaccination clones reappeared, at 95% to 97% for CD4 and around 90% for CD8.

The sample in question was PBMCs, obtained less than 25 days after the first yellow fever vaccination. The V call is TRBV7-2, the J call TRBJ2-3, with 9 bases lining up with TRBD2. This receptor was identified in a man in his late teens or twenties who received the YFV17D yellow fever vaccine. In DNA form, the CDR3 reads TGTGCCAGCAGCTCCACGGTTATGCGGGGGGGAGATACGCAGTATTTT. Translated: CASSSTVMRGGDTQYF.